Shown below are 31 T cell receptor beta chains from a single sample sequenced in a study of radiotherapy plus CTLA-4 blockade in lung cancer. Produced via immunoSEQ multiplex PCR; TCRdb's table is partial and in-frame only. The sample has 55,000 to 85,000 clones, more than 70% seen once. The sample was peripheral blood, taken from a patient treated with radiotherapy plus ipilimumab. The receptor set was obtained from a human donor with non-small cell lung cancer whose response to radiotherapy plus ipilimumab could not be evaluated. Some clones in this sample may be carry-over from other donors' samples.

The chain links TRBV27 to TRBJ2-5, with 8 bases aligning to TRBD1. CDR1 and CDR2 (germline): MNHEY, SMNVEV (reference sequence). This CDR3 has 15 amino acids. The J segment lost 1 base and the V segment lost 5 bases, leaving 6 bases of the junction unmatched. As DNA, the CDR3 is TGTGCCAGCAGTCCCATCAGGGGGCCCCAAGAGACCCAGTACTTC. Translated, it gives CASSPIRGPQETQYF.

This chain connects TRBV4-2 to TRBJ2-3; 7 positions match TRBD1. The CDR3 has 15 residues. J gave up 0 bases and V 4 bases, and 4 bases lay outside the gene matches. Germline loops: CDR1 LGHNA, CDR2 YNFKEQ. The DNA of the CDR3 is TGTGCCAGCAGCCTGACAGGGCTCAGCACAGATACGCAGTATTTT. The encoded protein is CASSLTGLSTDTQYF.

The chain is built from TRBV5-1 and TRBJ2-5; D may be TRBD2 (6 bases). Germline V gene data show CDR1 as SGHRS and CDR2 as YFSETQ. The V gene lost 0 bases and the J gene lost 3 bases, with 12 bases spanning the gap. The CDR3 spans 15 residues. In DNA form, the CDR3 reads TGCGCCAGCAGCTTGGGTAGGGTAGCGGAAGAGACCCAGTACTTC. This translates into CASSLGRVAEETQYF.

This clone appeared a few times. Here the CDR3 reads CASRPTGSSGNTIYF. In nucleotides, the CDR3 is TGTGCCAGCAGACCAACAGGGTCTTCTGGAAACACCATATATTTT. The V and J genes are TRBV6-1 and TRBJ1-3; weak D call: TRBD1 (6 bases). Germline-derived CDR1 and CDR2 are MNHNS and SASEGT. The CDR3 runs 15 residues. V was shortened by 6 bases and J by 1 base, with 13 bases between the two germline ends.

The CDR3 here is CASSPGEGGRETQYF. Written as DNA, the CDR3 is TGTGCCAGCTCACCAGGGGAAGGAGGGAGAGAGACCCAGTACTTC. The genes are TRBV18 and TRBJ2-5; the D gene is possibly TRBD2 (6 bases). This CDR3 spans 15 amino acids. Trimming took 2 bases from V and 4 from J, leaving 14 bases between them. Germline V gene lookup returns CDR1 KGHSH and CDR2 LQKENI.

The rearrangement uses TRBV7-2 and TRBJ2-5, with 11 bases aligning to TRBD2. There are 16 residues in the CDR3. Looked up from germline, CDR1 is SGHTA and CDR2 is FQGNSA. With 1 base clipped from V and 1 base from J, the junction kept 2 bases outside the gene matches. As DNA, the CDR3 is TGTGCCAGCAGCTTAGAGCTAGCGGGGGGCCAAGAGACCCAGTACTTC. This gives the protein CASSLELAGGQETQYF.

CDR3 loop: CASSEAQYQETQYF. The CDR3 DNA reads TGTGCCAGCAGTGAAGCGCAGTACCAAGAGACCCAGTACTTC. The chain recombines TRBV2 with TRBJ2-5; D uncertain. Per the germline V gene, CDR1 is SNHLY and CDR2 is FYNNEI. CDR3 length: 14 residues. The ends were cut back, 0 bases at V and 0 bases at J, with 5 bases in the middle.

This chain joins TRBV5-4 and TRBJ1-6; maybe TRBD1 (5 bases). CDR1 and CDR2 (germline): SGHNT, YYREEE (reference sequence). The length of the CDR3 is 12 residues. V was trimmed by 5 bases and J by 11 bases, leaving 11 bases between them. DNA for the CDR3: TGTGCCAGCAGGGTTGACAGCGCACCCCTCCACTTT. It is translated as CASRVDSAPLHF.

This clone was counted once. A far larger clone is only one base removed, so a read error is likely. This specimen includes other DNA sequences encoding the same CDR3. This rearrangement joins TRBV29-1 to TRBJ1-1; TRBD1 matches 9 bases. CDR1 and CDR2 from the germline V gene are SQVTM and ANQGSEA. This CDR3 region has 15 residues. With V trimmed by 4 bases and J by 1 base, 7 bases remained unmatched. The CDR3 loop is CSVVNRGLSNTEAFF. Here the CDR3 DNA reads TGCAGCGTTGTGAACAGGGGGCTTTCGAACACTGAAGCTTTCTTT.

The V call is TRBV4-3, the J call TRBJ2-3; D call uncertain. This CDR3 region has 14 residues. Trimming left V 4 bases short and J 1 base short, with 9 bases between. Germline CDR1 LGHNA, CDR2 YSLEER. The CDR3 nucleotides read TGCGCCAGCAGCCGGGCCGTCCGCACAGATACGCAGTATTTT. Encoded protein: CASSRAVRTDTQYF.

The V and J genes are TRBV6-6 and TRBJ1-1; 7 nucleotides match TRBD1. Germline trimming cut 7 bases from V and 4 bases from J; bases unmatched to any gene: 6. Germline CDR1 reads MNHNY; CDR2 reads SVGAGI (reference sequence). The CDR3 extends over 13 amino acids. CDR3 region: CASTLSGGTEAFF. For the CDR3, the DNA is TGTGCCAGCACCCTTTCAGGGGGCACTGAAGCTTTCTTT.

The chain has TRBV5-4 and TRBJ2-5; tentative D call: TRBD2 (6 bases). The germline gives CDR1 SGHNT, CDR2 YYREEE (reference sequence). The V end lost 0 bases, the J end lost 5 bases, and 8 bases lay between the germline ends. This CDR3 region has 13 residues. The CDR3 DNA sequence: TGTGCCAGCAGCTTGGCGGCGGGGGAGACCCAGTACTTC. Translated: CASSLAAGETQYF.

The rearrangement joins TRBV5-1 to TRBJ1-4; unclear D gene. Trimming cost V 4 bases and J 8 bases, with 15 bases left between them. CDR1 and CDR2 (germline): SGHRS, YFSETQ. The CDR3 runs 14 residues. CDR3: CASSRVGRYEKLFF. The CDR3 coding sequence is TGCGCCAGCAGCCGCGTCGGCAGGTACGAAAAACTGTTTTTT.

V usage is TRBV5-6 and J usage is TRBJ1-1; tentatively, D is TRBD1 (5 bases). Trimming cost V 3 bases and J 11 bases, with 17 bases left between them. CDR1 is SGHDT, CDR2 YYEEEE, per germline. This CDR3 region has 13 residues. The CDR3 bases are TGTGCCAGCAGCTCCCAAGCCCCAGGGTCGGCTTTCTTT. Protein sequence: CASSSQAPGSAFF.

This clone was seen a handful of times. The chain is built from TRBV5-1 and TRBJ2-3; D may be TRBD1 (5 bases). CDR1 and CDR2 from the germline V gene are SGHRS and YFSETQ. The CDR3 totals 13 residues. V lost 1 base, J lost 6 bases, and 9 bases lay in between. Written as DNA, the CDR3 is TGCGCCAGCAGCTTGCCCCAGGGTGATACGCAGTATTTT. Translation gives CASSLPQGDTQYF.

The chain uses TRBV20-1 and TRBJ2-7; no definite D call. The CDR3 consists of 11 residues. Germline V gene lookup returns CDR1 DFQATT and CDR2 SNEGSKA (reference sequence). V gave up 3 bases and J gave up 2 bases, with 5 bases separating them. The CDR3 loop reads CSASSAYEQYF. CDR3 in DNA: TGCAGTGCTAGTTCAGCCTACGAGCAGTACTTC.

This sequence joins TRBV4-1 and TRBJ2-2; D remains ambiguous. Trimming took 1 base from V and 1 from J, leaving 7 bases between them. Germline loops: CDR1 MGHRA, CDR2 YSYEKL. The CDR3 contains 15 residues. The CDR3 loop is CASSQVLGNTGELFF. As DNA, the CDR3 is TGCGCCAGCAGCCAAGTTCTCGGGAACACCGGGGAGCTGTTTTTT.

This chain joins TRBV4-1 and TRBJ2-3, with 11 positions matching TRBD2. Per germline, CDR1 MGHRA and CDR2 YSYEKL. The CDR3 runs to 19 residues. With 4 bases clipped from V and 1 base from J, the junction kept 13 bases outside the gene matches. This CDR3 reads CASSRKGASGGLGTDTQYF. DNA for the CDR3: TGCGCCAGCAGCCGAAAAGGGGCTAGCGGGGGGCTCGGCACAGATACGCAGTATTTT.

The chain combines TRBV7-2 with TRBJ2-7; TRBD2 is a possible D gene (5 bases). Germline V lookup: CDR1 SGHTA, CDR2 FQGNSA. This CDR3 contains 14 residues. V lost 2 bases to trimming and J lost 4 bases, with 12 bases between them. The chain's CDR3 is CASSLNPGYYEQYF. The CDR3 DNA reads TGTGCCAGCAGCTTAAATCCGGGGTATTACGAGCAGTACTTC.

This clone was detected once. The chain recombines TRBV30 with TRBJ1-1, with 10 bases lining up with TRBD1. This CDR3 spans 16 amino acids. Germline V gene sequence: CDR1 GTSNPN, CDR2 SVGIG (reference sequence). V lost 4 bases, J lost 2 bases, and 10 bases stayed unmatched. As DNA, the CDR3 is TGTGCCTGGATACCCCCCGGGACAGGGGTTAACACTGAAGCTTTCTTT. Its translation: CAWIPPGTGVNTEAFF.

The chain joins TRBV4-2 to TRBJ1-1; D might be TRBD1 (6 bases). The CDR3 runs to 15 residues. Germline lookup yields CDR1 LGHNA and CDR2 YNFKEQ. V was pared by 0 bases and J by 0 bases, with 8 bases between. Here the CDR3 DNA reads TGTGCCAGCAGCCAAGAAGCAGGGGTGAACACTGAAGCTTTCTTT. Protein product: CASSQEAGVNTEAFF.

Only a few counts were recorded for this clone. The chain is built from TRBV6-6 and TRBJ2-1, with D unclear. CDR3 size: 13 residues. Germline V gene lookup returns CDR1 MNHNY and CDR2 SVGAGI (reference sequence). V lost 5 bases and J lost 8, with 13 bases in between. This CDR3 is CASSKHLEDEQFF. The DNA of the CDR3 is TGTGCCAGCAGTAAACACCTAGAGGATGAGCAGTTCTTC.

V is TRBV15 and J is TRBJ2-5, with D possibly TRBD2 on 6 matching bases. The germline V gene encodes CDR1 LNHNV and CDR2 YYDKDF (reference sequence). This CDR3 contains 14 residues. V was pared by 7 bases and J by 2 bases, with 14 bases between. As DNA, the CDR3 is TGTGCCACCAAAGTCAGGAGGGGACAAGAGACCCAGTACTTC. Translation: CATKVRRGQETQYF.

The V gene is TRBV4-3, the J gene TRBJ2-1; 13 bases map to TRBD2. The CDR3 is made up of 17 amino acids. J gave up 2 bases and V 4 bases, and 5 bases lay outside the gene matches. Germline CDR1 LGHNA, CDR2 YSLEER. CDR3 sequence reads: CASSPRTSGGPYNEQFF. The CDR3 coding sequence is TGCGCCAGCAGCCCTCGGACTAGCGGGGGTCCCTACAATGAGCAGTTCTTC.

This sequence joins TRBV23-1 and TRBJ1-5; D not certain. TRBV23-1 belongs to the ORF category, with a function that is uncertain. This CDR3 has 16 amino acids. Trimming removed 3 bases at V and 6 bases at J, with 18 bases between. The CDR3 DNA reads as TGCGCCAGCAGTCATTCCGTTTCGGTAAGTGGTCAGCCCCAGCATTTT. Translated, it gives CASSHSVSVSGQPQHF.

The chain employs TRBV6-5 and TRBJ1-1, with 7 bases matching TRBD1. Germline V gene lookup returns CDR1 MNHEY and CDR2 SVGAGI. The junction had 7 bases not matched to a gene; V was cut back by 6 bases and J by 0 bases. This CDR3 region has 15 residues. The chain's CDR3 is CASSPGQFMNTEAFF. CDR3 DNA sequence: TGTGCCAGCAGCCCGGGACAGTTCATGAACACTGAAGCTTTCTTT.

The CDR3 nucleotides read TGTGCCAGCAGCTCTCAGGGGCAGACCACCTACGAGCAGTACTTC. Its translation: CASSSQGQTTYEQYF. The chain is built from TRBV13 and TRBJ2-7; perhaps TRBD1 as D (6 bases). The V and J ends lost 4 bases and 2 bases respectively, with 15 bases between them. The CDR3 covers 15 residues. Germline CDR1 PRHDT, CDR2 FYEKMQ (reference sequence).

The chain combines TRBV6-1 with TRBJ1-4, with D perhaps TRBD1 (6 bases). The CDR3 spans 15 residues. Germline CDR1 reads MNHNS; CDR2 reads SASEGT. Trimming shortened V by 2 bases and J by 1 base, and 8 bases separated the two germline ends. The CDR3: CASSERTVTNEKLFF. CDR3 bases: TGTGCCAGCAGTGAACGGACAGTAACTAATGAAAAACTGTTTTTT.

The chain carries TRBV30 and TRBJ1-5; D is unclear. Trimming cost V 1 base and J 0 bases, with 10 bases left between them. This CDR3 contains 15 residues. From germline, CDR1 is GTSNPN and CDR2 SVGIG (reference sequence). The CDR3 spells CAWSALRHSNQPQHF. CDR3 nucleotides: TGTGCCTGGAGTGCGCTGAGACATAGCAATCAGCCCCAGCATTTT. Variable domain in full (rest from reference TRBV30 and TRBJ1-5): SQTIHQWPATLVQPVGSPLSLECTVEGTSNPNLYWYRQAAGRGLQLLFYSVGIGQISSEVPQNLSASRPQDRQFILSSKKLLLSDSGFYLCAWSALRHSNQPQHFGDGTRLSIL.

The chain combines TRBV7-8 with TRBJ1-4, with no clear D. Trimming stripped 3 bases from V and 4 bases from J, with 9 bases between. The CDR3 spans 14 residues. CDR1 is SGHVS and CDR2 is FQNEAQ in the germline V gene. CDR3 region: CASSFSLVNEKLFF. The DNA for the CDR3 is TGTGCCAGCAGCTTCAGCCTAGTTAATGAAAAACTGTTTTTT. Supplemented by reference TRBV7-8 and TRBJ1-4, the full variable domain reads GAGVSQSPRYKVAKRGQDVALRCDPISGHVSLFWYQQALGQGPEFLTYFQNEAQLDKSGLPSDRFFAERPEGSVSTLKIQRTQQEDSAVYLCASSFSLVNEKLFFGSGTQLSVL.

Regarding this clone: The junction does not match germline at one end; this may be a read error. This chain uses TRBV7-7 with TRBJ2-1; 7 nucleotides align to TRBD2. CDR3 length: 15 amino acids. Germline CDR1 is SSHAT and CDR2 is FNYEAQ (reference sequence). CDR3 amino acids: CASSLAPGRDNEQFF. The CDR3 nucleotides read TGTGCTAGCAGCTTAGCGCCGGGGAGGGATAATGAGCAGTTCTTC.